The T cell receptor (beta chain) described here comes from a study of glioma-infiltrating T cells after dendritic cell vaccination. Study-level background: Autologous tumor lysate was loaded overnight onto monocyte-derived dendritic cells grown seven days with IL-4 and GM-CSF. Three intradermal dendritic cell vaccine injections were given every two weeks.

The germline V gene encodes CDR1 SGHDT and CDR2 YYEEEE. V was clipped by 1 base and J by 6 bases, with 17 bases between them. CDR3 length equals 15 residues. The time point here: after dendritic cell vaccination, including at tumor progression/relapse. TCRB CDR3 was amplified from 2 ug genomic DNA or less. The PCR used 60 V beta and 13 J beta primers. Assay used: immunoSEQ multiplex PCR; TCRdb lists only in-frame clones, some missing. The table has about 24,000 clones, roughly 91% seen once. This TCR came from a human donor with glioblastoma. The source was blood, collected after dendritic cell vaccination. This chain links TRBV5-6 with TRBJ2-7, with a possible D match to TRBD1 (6 bases). Here the CDR3 DNA reads TGTGCCAGCAGCTTGTGGGGTCAGGGGATAAGCGAGCAGTACTTC. It specifies CASSLWGQGISEQYF. The full variable domain, its missing parts supplied by reference TRBV5-6 and TRBJ2-7, is DAGVTQSPTHLIKTRGQQVTLRCSPKSGHDTVSWYQQALGQGPQFIFQYYEEEERQRGNFPDRFSGHQFPNYSSELNVNALLLGDSALYLCASSLWGQGISEQYFGPGTRLTVT.